Sequencing of this TCR beta chain was carried out in a study of CD8+ T cells in alopecia areata. Study-level findings and limits: Lesional scalp exceeded normal scalp in clonality, especially in alopecia totalis/universalis. Sharing of TCR sequences between patients (possibly for HLA-related reasons) was less clear than in mice. Scalp sequencing also captures normal skin's resident alphabeta T cells.

This clone showed up many times. Its specificity is not known. After isolation, RNA underwent reverse transcription to generate cDNA as the sequencing template. The table came from immunoSEQ multiplex PCR; TCRdb's copy has only in-frame clones and leaves some out. The data hold under 250,000 clones, with roughly three fifths observed a single time. Sorting separated CD4+ and CD8+ T cells out of PBMCs. This TCR came from a human donor in good health. Specimen: CD8+ T cells sorted from blood.

CDR3 in amino acids: CASSYHRDDYGYTF. CDR3 DNA sequence: TGTGCCAGCAGTTATCACAGGGACGACTATGGCTACACCTTC. This chain uses TRBV6-6 with TRBJ1-2; D is possibly TRBD1 (6 bases). Germline CDR1 is MNHNY and CDR2 is SVGAGI (reference sequence). The CDR3 contains 14 residues. The V end was cut by 3 bases, the J end by 3 bases, with 11 bases between.